Listed below are T cell receptor beta chains from one sample, sequenced in a study of T cells in Graves' hyperthyroidism and ophthalmopathy. Each CDR3 protein is one row after TCRdb ran MiXCR on the multiplex PCR reads. This table has about 360,000 distinct CDR3 sequences, around 16% appearing once. Sequenced input: blood. These receptor sequences come from a woman between 18 and 29 years old with Graves' hyperthyroidism that later progressed to Graves' ophthalmopathy. CDR3s leave out the opening cysteine and the closing phenylalanine or tryptophan. Some rows mark clone size as missing; the rest say once, few, many or name a class of expanded clone.

abundance,v_gene,j_gene,CDR3aa
many,TRBV9,TRBJ2-7,ASSPDGRDYEQY
NA,TRBV6-1,TRBJ2-7,ASSEGLASEQY
NA,TRBV7-7,TRBJ2-2,ASSLGTPGQYTGELF
many,TRBV20-1,TRBJ2-7,SARDLAGDSYEQY
many,TRBV7-8,TRBJ2-7,ASSLGLAGAGLSYEQY
many,TRBV13,TRBJ2-1,ASSLWSDDEQF
many,TRBV2,TRBJ2-3,ASNGASGSSDTQY
few,TRBV11-2,TRBJ2-7,ASSQSTYEQY
many,TRBV7-2,TRBJ1-1,ASSLGTGRNTEAF
many,TRBV12-3/TRBV12-4,TRBJ2-1,ASSRGSRGYNEQF
NA,TRBV18,TRBJ1-3,ASSQNSPDSGNTIY
NA,TRBV9,TRBJ2-1,ASSVDPTTYNEQF
many,TRBV5-6,TRBJ1-2,ASSLGQGAGGYT
many,TRBV27,TRBJ2-7,ASSVPGPSLEQY
NA,TRBV18,TRBJ2-3,ASSPQGRNTQY
few,TRBV25-1,TRBJ1-2,ASSDVYSGGYT
NA,TRBV5-4,TRBJ2-1,ASSFWKRSYNEQF
many,TRBV20-1,TRBJ2-7,SASREGLYEQY